Listed here are 10 T cell receptor beta chains from one sample, sequenced in a study of T cells in Graves' hyperthyroidism and ophthalmopathy. Authors of the study amplified TCR beta CDR3 regions from RNA transcripts. Researchers ran a first-round RT-PCR on the TCR CDR3 using the HTBI primer set. MiXCR, applied by TCRdb to the multiplex PCR reads, yields one record per CDR3 protein. This sample yields a few hundred thousand distinct CDR3 sequences, of which about an eighth are seen a single time; 5% to 6% belongs to the top ten. The sequenced sample consisted of blood. Receptor source: a woman aged 18-29 years with Graves' hyperthyroidism.

This clonotype was found many times. This rearrangement joins TRBV2 to TRBJ2-1, with 12 bases identical to TRBD2. CDR3 length equals 16 residues. J lost 4 bases, V lost 2 bases, and 3 bases had no gene match. CDR1 SNHLY and CDR2 FYNNEI come from the germline V gene. CDR3 bases: TGTGCCAGCAGTGAACCCGGACTAGCGGGGTACAATGAGCAGTTCTTC. Its protein is CASSEPGLAGYNEQFF.

This chain links TRBV24-1 with TRBJ2-5, with 9 bases fitting TRBD2. The CDR3 extends over 14 amino acids. The germline CDR1 and CDR2 sequences are KGHDR and SFDVKD. J was trimmed by 5 bases and V by 0 bases; bases with no gene match: 0. Written as DNA, the CDR3 is TGTGCCACCAGTGATTTGGCGGGAGGGGAGACCCAGTACTTC. It specifies CATSDLAGGETQYF.

Ten or more counts support this clonotype. Germline is not matched at one junction end, which may reflect a read error. J is TRBJ2-5 and V is TRBV4-2; weak D call: TRBD1 (5 bases). This CDR3 is built from 14 residues. Germline CDR1 is LGHNA and CDR2 is YNFKEQ. CDR3 residues: CASSQGTGAGTQYF. CDR3 in DNA: TGTGCCAGCAGTCAAGGTACTGGGGCTGGGACCCAGTACTTC.

This clonotype was counted only a few times. The chain has TRBV12-5 and TRBJ2-2; D is ambiguous. Looked up from germline, CDR1 is LGHNT and CDR2 is FRNRAP. CDR3 length: 13 amino acids. V was trimmed by 0 bases and J by 8 bases, leaving 7 bases between them. The CDR3 protein is CASGLVLPGELFF. In nucleotides, the CDR3 is TGTGCTAGTGGTTTGGTACTTCCAGGGGAGCTGTTTTTT.

The chain combines TRBV27 with TRBJ2-1; possibly TRBD2 for D (5 bases). From germline, CDR1 is MNHEY and CDR2 SMNVEV (reference sequence). V lost 5 bases, J lost 9 bases, and 14 bases lay in between. The CDR3 contains 13 residues. The CDR3 DNA follows: TGTGCCAGCAGTCGGCTAGCTAGCAGTGAGCAGTTCTTC. Residues: CASSRLASSEQFF.

This clonotype showed up many times. The chain recombines TRBV15 with TRBJ2-3, with D maybe TRBD2 (5 bases). The CDR3 runs to 15 residues. Germline lookup yields CDR1 LNHNV and CDR2 YYDKDF (reference sequence). Trimming pared 0 bases from V and 8 bases from J, leaving 15 bases between. CDR3 in amino acids: CATSRDLLSVFTQYF. CDR3 DNA: TGTGCCACCAGCAGAGATCTACTTAGCGTATTTACGCAGTATTTT.

The J gene is TRBJ1-5, the V gene TRBV11-3, with D perhaps TRBD1 (5 bases). Germline values: CDR1 SGHNT, CDR2 YENEEA. There are 14 residues in the CDR3. The CDR3 DNA reads as TGTGCTTCCAGCAGCGACGGGACGGGTCAGCCCCAGCATTTT. Translated, it gives CASSSDGTGQPQHF.

This chain connects TRBV11-2 to TRBJ2-5; 10 nucleotides agree with TRBD2. Germline V lookup: CDR1 SGHAT, CDR2 FQNNGV. V trimming: 2 bases; J trimming: 4 bases; junction bases outside the gene matches: 7. The CDR3 has 16 residues. For the CDR3, the DNA is TGTGCCAGCAGCTTAATAGCTAGCGGGAGAGGAGAGACCCAGTACTTC. Protein: CASSLIASGRGETQYF.

This clonotype was detected many times. This chain uses TRBV28 with TRBJ2-7; 14 nucleotides match TRBD2. V shed 4 bases, J shed 4 bases, and the junction held 9 bases outside the gene matches. The V gene's germline CDR1 is MDHEN and CDR2 SYDVKM. This CDR3 spans 17 amino acids. In DNA form, the CDR3 reads TGTGCCAGCAGTTCCTCACCGGGACTAGCGGGAGTTTACGAGCAGTACTTC. This gives the protein CASSSSPGLAGVYEQYF.

On this clonotype: It may be a read error: a sequence one base away is much more abundant. This chain links TRBV12-3 or TRBV12-4 with TRBJ2-3; perhaps TRBD2 as D (6 bases). V was shortened by 5 bases and J by 1 base, with 16 bases between the two germline ends. The CDR3 consists of 16 residues. This CDR3 reads CASSPTRTNRTDTQYF. The CDR3 DNA sequence: TGTGCCAGCAGTCCTACACGGACTAACCGCACAGATACGCAGTATTTT.